What follows are 9 T cell receptor beta chains derived from one specimen sequenced in a study of T cells in Graves' hyperthyroidism and ophthalmopathy. Amplification yielded TCR beta CDR3 regions, with RNA transcripts as the source. Initially, a first-round RT-PCR of the TCR CDR3 employed the HTBI primer set. Each CDR3 protein is one row after TCRdb ran MiXCR on the multiplex PCR reads. This repertoire shows approximately 640,000 distinct CDR3 sequences, roughly 17% found once; its top ten account for about 14%. Sequenced material: blood. These receptor sequences come from a man between 50 and 59 years old with Graves' hyperthyroidism.

About this clonotype itself: A much larger clone sits a single nucleotide away, making a read error possible. The chain recombines TRBV3-1 with TRBJ1-2; TRBD1 agrees at 10 bases. Germline CDR1 is LGHDT and CDR2 is YNNKEL (reference sequence). This CDR3 comprises 13 residues. V shed 6 bases and J 3 bases; nucleotides not matched to a gene: 1. DNA for the CDR3: TGTGCCAGCAGGACAGGGGGCCACTATGGCTACACCTTC. Translating it yields CASRTGGHYGYTF.

This clonotype has more than one count but fewer than ten. The chain joins TRBV7-4 to TRBJ1-5; D is ambiguous. CDR1 is SGHVT, CDR2 SQSDAQ, per germline. The CDR3 length is 15 residues. Trimming removed 4 bases at V and 7 bases at J, with 17 bases between. The CDR3 bases are TGTGCCAGCAGCTACACGTTAATCAGGAACCAGCCCCAGCATTTT. Translation: CASSYTLIRNQPQHF.

Regarding this clonotype: A read error is possible here, since a much larger clone lies one base away. V gene TRBV27 combines with J gene TRBJ1-6; D is possibly TRBD1 (5 bases). The CDR3 runs to 15 residues. V lost 3 bases to trimming and J lost 7 bases, with 13 bases between them. CDR1 is MNHEY and CDR2 is SMNVEV in the germline V gene (reference sequence). CDR3 DNA sequence: TGTGCCAGCAGTTTCCTGGGGGACGACAATTCACCCCTCCACTTT. Translation: CASSFLGDDNSPLHF.

This clonotype was counted a few times. The chain couples TRBV25-1 to TRBJ1-1; TRBD1 matches at 8 bases. Germline V gene sequence: CDR1 MGHDK, CDR2 SYGVNS. The CDR3 length is 14 residues. The ends lost 6 bases at V and 4 bases at J; junction bases unmatched: 7. The chain's CDR3 is CASSWDRWGTEAFF. For the CDR3, the DNA is TGTGCCAGCAGCTGGGACAGGTGGGGCACTGAAGCTTTCTTT.

The chain carries TRBV29-1 and TRBJ1-4; D uncertain. The V gene's germline CDR1 is SQVTM and CDR2 ANQGSEA. V was clipped by 5 bases and J by 5 bases, with 12 bases between them. This CDR3 has 13 residues. CDR3 amino acids: CSVSLPDNEKLFF. CDR3 coding DNA: TGCAGCGTTTCTCTGCCTGACAATGAAAAACTGTTTTTT.

This clonotype was detected many times. The gene calls are TRBV20-1 and TRBJ2-2, with D tentatively TRBD2 (5 bases). The CDR3 extends over 15 amino acids. Germline V gene sequence: CDR1 DFQATT, CDR2 SNEGSKA (reference sequence). Trimming cost V 1 base and J 4 bases, with 13 bases left between them. CDR3 nucleotide sequence: TGCAGTGCTAGAGGGACGGAGCGGAGCACCGGGGAGCTGTTTTTT. Protein sequence: CSARGTERSTGELFF.

This clonotype was detected a few times. V and J are TRBV7-9 and TRBJ1-1; the D is unclear. CDR1 and CDR2 (germline): SEHNR, FQNEAQ (reference sequence). V dropped 5 bases and J dropped 4 bases, with 8 bases sitting between them. The CDR3 sequence is 12 residues long. The CDR3 here is CASSQTSTEAFF. The CDR3 region has the DNA TGTGCCAGCAGCCAGACTAGCACTGAAGCTTTCTTT.

The sample holds many counts of this clonotype. The chain uses TRBV28 and TRBJ1-2; D is uncertain. Looked up from germline, CDR1 is MDHEN and CDR2 is SYDVKM. With 1 base removed from V and 0 bases from J, the gap between germline ends came to 12 bases. This CDR3 comprises 16 residues. This CDR3 reads CASSLYGGGSNYGYTF. In nucleotides, the CDR3 is TGTGCCAGCAGTTTATATGGCGGTGGATCTAACTATGGCTACACCTTC.

The chain has TRBV6-1 and TRBJ2-7, with D perhaps given as TRBD1 or TRBD2 (5 bases each). The CDR3 sequence is 15 residues long. Germline V gene lookup returns CDR1 MNHNS and CDR2 SASEGT. V was cut by 1 base and J by 6 bases, with 16 bases left in between. CDR3 bases: TGTGCCAGCAGTGAAGATCCTCGGGGCCCTCTCGAGCAGTACTTC. Translating it yields CASSEDPRGPLEQYF.